The present TCR beta chain was sequenced within a study of tumor-infiltrating lymphocytes in primary liver carcinoma. Study-level findings and limits: Blood fell significantly below tumors in its top-250-clone fraction (p = 0.039).

With a constant-region primer, TCR beta cDNA was made from approximately 510 ng of total RNA. Library construction for TCR beta comprised three nested multiplex PCR rounds performed with slightly modified ARM-PCR. A single record per CDR3 protein comes from TCRdb applying MiXCR to the multiplex PCR reads. Here the sample spans about 50,000 distinct CDR3 sequences, about 78% being singletons. Unsorted bulk tissue (roughly 17-32 mg) underwent RNA and DNA co-extraction. Patients were chronically HBV-infected and treatment-naive. For this clonotype: Its specificity is not known. Given the absence of the conserved phenylalanine or tryptophan at the CDR3 end, a read error is likely.

The sequence was collected from a man aged 40-49 years with primary liver carcinoma and hepatitis B virus infection. Sequencing was done on a sample of liver tumor tissue from sampling region 5. The subset was: tumor region T5, tumor centre.

The CDR3 sequence: CAWSVAGGYDYTL. The CDR3 region has the DNA TGTGCCTGGAGTGTGGCAGGGGGCTATGACTACACCTTA. The chain uses TRBV30 and TRBJ1-2; 8 bases are shared with TRBD1. There are 13 residues in the CDR3. CDR1 GTSNPN and CDR2 SVGIG come from the germline V gene (reference sequence).